Listed below are T cell receptor beta chains from one sample, sequenced in a study of blood T cell repertoires in COVID-19. Clones were sequenced by immunoSEQ multiplex PCR, and TCRdb holds only the in-frame ones, with some missing. This table holds 100,000 to 150,000 clones, about 76% found once. Sample: peripheral blood. These receptors originate from a woman in her sixties with active or convalescent COVID-19. CDR3s include the opening cysteine and the closing phenylalanine or tryptophan.

J gene: TRBJ1-5; V gene: TRBV6-4; CDR3 protein: CASSAERESQPQHF
J gene: TRBJ2-1; V gene: TRBV3-1/TRBV3-2; CDR3 protein: CASSPRGASGGNEQFF
J gene: TRBJ2-7; V gene: TRBV4-2; CDR3 protein: CASSQDPAGGLWEQYF
J gene: TRBJ2-3; V gene: TRBV19; CDR3 protein: CASRSTRVDTQYF
J gene: TRBJ2-3; V gene: TRBV27; CDR3 protein: CASSLGQTDTQYF
J gene: TRBJ1-1; V gene: TRBV7-3; CDR3 protein: CASSLSGSGTEAFF
J gene: TRBJ1-1; V gene: TRBV29-1; CDR3 protein: CSVSTGGYTEAFF
J gene: TRBJ1-2; V gene: TRBV27; CDR3 protein: CASSSRQARGYGYTF
J gene: TRBJ2-5; V gene: TRBV18; CDR3 protein: CASSPREEGAWYEETQYF
J gene: TRBJ1-1; V gene: TRBV7-9; CDR3 protein: CASTLIAAVNTEAFF
J gene: TRBJ1-1; V gene: TRBV3-1/TRBV3-2; CDR3 protein: CASSQPGGYTEAFF
J gene: TRBJ1-5; V gene: TRBV19; CDR3 protein: CASSMGLGQPQHF
J gene: TRBJ2-5; V gene: TRBV7-8; CDR3 protein: CASRDRKETQYF
J gene: TRBJ2-7; V gene: TRBV6-2/TRBV6-3; CDR3 protein: CASSRPGTGSYEQYF
J gene: TRBJ1-3; V gene: TRBV7-9; CDR3 protein: CASSLLAGTGKAGNTIYF
J gene: TRBJ2-7; V gene: TRBV4-1; CDR3 protein: CASSQEGQGYEQYF
J gene: TRBJ1-6; V gene: TRBV7-9; CDR3 protein: CASSKENYNSPLHF
J gene: TRBJ2-3; V gene: TRBV5-1; CDR3 protein: CASSLGFSGGIDTQYF
J gene: TRBJ2-1; V gene: TRBV6-2/TRBV6-3; CDR3 protein: CASSYSGTGNHNEQFF
J gene: TRBJ1-3; V gene: TRBV19; CDR3 protein: CASSPVGTGGNTIYF
J gene: TRBJ2-2; V gene: TRBV5-1; CDR3 protein: CASEAGTGELFF
J gene: TRBJ1-1; V gene: TRBV12-3/TRBV12-4; CDR3 protein: CASSFSSNTEAFF
J gene: TRBJ1-5; V gene: TRBV11-2; CDR3 protein: CASSLDRGGGQPQHF
J gene: TRBJ2-2; V gene: TRBV24-1; CDR3 protein: CATSEYFTTVKPNTGELFF
J gene: TRBJ1-2; V gene: TRBV3-1/TRBV3-2; CDR3 protein: CASSQDYMGAKLSF
J gene: TRBJ2-2; V gene: TRBV6-5; CDR3 protein: CASSWGENTGELFF
J gene: TRBJ1-2; V gene: TRBV19; CDR3 protein: CASSTTGGNYGYTF
J gene: TRBJ2-5; V gene: TRBV5-8; CDR3 protein: CASSPPSGSWETQYF
J gene: TRBJ2-7; V gene: TRBV6-5; CDR3 protein: CASSYLGQEYGQYF
J gene: TRBJ1-4; V gene: TRBV24-1; CDR3 protein: CATSPGTGNEKLFF
J gene: TRBJ2-1; V gene: TRBV7-6; CDR3 protein: CASSTLAITIDEQFF
J gene: TRBJ1-2; V gene: TRBV29-1; CDR3 protein: CSVSLLTGGYGYTF
J gene: TRBJ2-1; V gene: TRBV5-4; CDR3 protein: CASSFQGEQFF
J gene: TRBJ2-3; V gene: TRBV25-1; CDR3 protein: CASSGAGWGADTQYF
J gene: TRBJ2-1; V gene: TRBV5-1; CDR3 protein: CASSLGDYSYNEQFF
J gene: TRBJ2-3; V gene: TRBV6-1; CDR3 protein: CASSEAQRKDYSGYF
J gene: TRBJ2-3; V gene: TRBV11-2; CDR3 protein: CASSTRPERSTTDTQYF
J gene: TRBJ2-1; V gene: TRBV3-1/TRBV3-2; CDR3 protein: CASSQGQGASNEQFF
J gene: TRBJ1-4; V gene: TRBV7-6; CDR3 protein: CASSLNPGWGEKLFF
J gene: TRBJ1-2; V gene: TRBV2; CDR3 protein: CASSENRSYGYTF
J gene: TRBJ1-2; V gene: TRBV27; CDR3 protein: CASSLLGGRGYGYTF
J gene: TRBJ2-4; V gene: TRBV11-2; CDR3 protein: CASSFGGAGIIQYF
J gene: TRBJ1-2; V gene: TRBV27; CDR3 protein: CASSRYGGNRNGYTF
J gene: TRBJ2-7; V gene: TRBV12-3/TRBV12-4; CDR3 protein: CASSQGQHEQYF
J gene: TRBJ2-7; V gene: TRBV28; CDR3 protein: CASSTTVPSEQYF
J gene: TRBJ2-1; V gene: TRBV3-1/TRBV3-2; CDR3 protein: CASSLQLTSGPYNEQFF